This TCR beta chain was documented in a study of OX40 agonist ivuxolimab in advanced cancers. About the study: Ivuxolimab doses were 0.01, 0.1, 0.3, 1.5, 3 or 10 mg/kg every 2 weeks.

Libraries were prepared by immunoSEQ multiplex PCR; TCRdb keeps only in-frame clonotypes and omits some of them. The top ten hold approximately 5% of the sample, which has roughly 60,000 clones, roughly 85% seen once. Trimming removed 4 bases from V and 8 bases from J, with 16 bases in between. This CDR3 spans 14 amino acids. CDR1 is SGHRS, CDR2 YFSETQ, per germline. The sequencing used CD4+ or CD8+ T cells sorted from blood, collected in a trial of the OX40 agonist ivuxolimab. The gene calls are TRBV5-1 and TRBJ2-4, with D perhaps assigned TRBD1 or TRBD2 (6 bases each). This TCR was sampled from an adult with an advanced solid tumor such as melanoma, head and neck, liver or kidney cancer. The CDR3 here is CASSLGQEGDIQYF. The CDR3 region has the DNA TGCGCCAGCAGCCTAGGGCAGGAGGGGGACATTCAGTACTTC.